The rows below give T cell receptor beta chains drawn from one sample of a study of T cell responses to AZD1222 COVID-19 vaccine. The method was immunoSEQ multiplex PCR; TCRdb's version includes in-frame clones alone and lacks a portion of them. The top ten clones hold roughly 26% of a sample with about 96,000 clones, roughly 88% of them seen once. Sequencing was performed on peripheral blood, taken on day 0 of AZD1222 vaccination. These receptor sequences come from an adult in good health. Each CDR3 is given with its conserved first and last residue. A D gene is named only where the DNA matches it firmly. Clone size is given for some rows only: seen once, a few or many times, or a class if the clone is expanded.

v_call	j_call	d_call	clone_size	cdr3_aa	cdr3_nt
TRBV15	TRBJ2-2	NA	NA	CATSRDNPPAGELFF	TGTGCCACCAGCAGAGATAACCCCCCGGCCGGGGAGCTGTTTTTT
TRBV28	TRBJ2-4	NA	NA	CASSFGGVGKNIQYF	TGTGCCAGCAGTTTCGGAGGGGTGGGCAAAAACATTCAGTACTTC
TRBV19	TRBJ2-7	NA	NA	CASSSQGGRAYEQYF	TGTGCCAGTAGTTCCCAAGGGGGGCGGGCCTACGAGCAGTACTTC
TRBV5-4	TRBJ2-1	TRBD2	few	CASRDGTSGNNEQFF	TGTGCCAGCAGAGACGGGACTAGCGGAAACAATGAGCAGTTCTTC
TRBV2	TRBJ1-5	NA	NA	CASSEAVRQPQHF	TGTGCCAGCAGTGAAGCTGTGAGGCAGCCCCAGCATTTT
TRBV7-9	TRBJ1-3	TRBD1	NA	CASSLAQGASYSGNTIYF	TGTGCCAGCAGCTTAGCGCAGGGGGCCAGCTACTCTGGAAACACCATATATTTT
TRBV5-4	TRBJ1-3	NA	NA	CASSLEETAGNTIYF	TGTGCCAGCAGCTTGGAAGAGACAGCTGGAAACACCATATATTTT
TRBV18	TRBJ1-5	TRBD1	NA	CASSLGQDQPQHF	TGTGCCAGCTCACTGGGACAGGATCAGCCCCAGCATTTT
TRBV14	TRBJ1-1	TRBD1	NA	CASSPNPGQGGYTEAFF	TGTGCCAGCAGCCCTAACCCCGGACAGGGGGGTTACACTGAAGCTTTCTTT
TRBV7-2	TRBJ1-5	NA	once	CASSPTKDQPQHF	TGTGCCAGCAGCCCAACCAAGGATCAGCCCCAGCATTTT
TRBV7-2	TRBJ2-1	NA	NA	CASSFGLVNYNEQFF	TGTGCCAGCAGCTTCGGGCTAGTAAATTACAATGAGCAGTTCTTC
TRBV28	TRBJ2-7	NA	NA	CASSLGSYEQYF	TGTGCCAGCAGTTTAGGGTCCTACGAGCAGTACTTC
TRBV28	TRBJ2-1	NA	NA	CASSPMVSDRNEQFF	TGTGCCAGCAGTCCGATGGTGTCCGATCGCAATGAGCAGTTCTTC
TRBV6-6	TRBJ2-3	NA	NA	CASSYGTPGDTQYF	TGTGCCAGCAGTTACGGGACCCCGGGGGATACGCAGTATTTT
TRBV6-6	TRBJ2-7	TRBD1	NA	CASSRDRDSYEQYF	TGTGCCAGCAGCCGGGACAGGGATTCCTACGAGCAGTACTTC
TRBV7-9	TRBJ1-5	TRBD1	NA	CASSARGYSNQPQHF	TGTGCCAGCAGCGCCAGGGGGTATAGCAATCAGCCCCAGCATTTT
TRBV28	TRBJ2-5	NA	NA	CASSPLDVGVETQYF	TGTGCCAGCAGTCCCTTGGACGTCGGGGTGGAGACCCAGTACTTC
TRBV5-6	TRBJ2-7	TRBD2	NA	CASSFRTSGAYEQYF	TGTGCCAGCAGCTTCCGGACTAGCGGGGCCTACGAGCAGTACTTC
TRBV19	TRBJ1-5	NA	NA	CASSIHGRDQPQHF	TGTGCCAGTAGTATTCACGGGAGGGATCAGCCCCAGCATTTT
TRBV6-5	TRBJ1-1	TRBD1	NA	CASSSTDRARAEAFF	TGTGCCAGCAGTTCAACCGACAGGGCAAGGGCTGAAGCTTTCTTT
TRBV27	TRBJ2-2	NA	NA	CASSLGSRTMYIGELFF	TGTGCCAGCAGTCTAGGCTCCCGGACTATGTATATCGGGGAGCTGTTTTTT
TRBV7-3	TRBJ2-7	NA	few	CASSYGTASSYEQYF	TGTGCCAGCAGCTATGGGACGGCGAGCTCCTACGAGCAGTACTTC
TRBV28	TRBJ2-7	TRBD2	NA	CASSLLTSGRISSYEQYF	TGTGCCAGCAGTTTGTTGACTAGCGGGAGGATCAGCTCCTACGAGCAGTACTTC
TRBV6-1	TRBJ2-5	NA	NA	CASRLPIQETQYF	TGTGCCAGCAGACTCCCAATCCAAGAGACCCAGTACTTC
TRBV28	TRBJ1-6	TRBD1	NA	CASSLLQGQVYNSPLHF	TGTGCCAGCAGTTTACTGCAAGGACAGGTCTATAATTCACCCCTCCACTTT
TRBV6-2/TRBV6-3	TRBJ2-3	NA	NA	CASSYSREAVTDTQYF	TGTGCCAGCAGTTACTCGAGGGAAGCGGTCACAGATACGCAGTATTTT
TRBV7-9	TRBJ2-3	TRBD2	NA	CASSQRGDTQYF	TGTGCCAGCAGCCAGCGGGGGGATACGCAGTATTTT
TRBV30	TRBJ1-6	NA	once	CAWTPGDNSPLHF	TGTGCCTGGACCCCCGGGGATAATTCACCCCTCCACTTT
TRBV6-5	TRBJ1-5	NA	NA	CASSKIVNQPQHF	TGTGCCAGCAGCAAGATCGTGAATCAGCCCCAGCATTTT
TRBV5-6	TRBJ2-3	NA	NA	CASSVWRARAPDTQYF	TGTGCCAGCAGTGTGTGGAGGGCGCGTGCCCCAGATACGCAGTATTTT
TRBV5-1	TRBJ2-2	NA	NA	CASRLTLTGVGTGELFF	TGCGCCAGCAGGTTGACTTTAACGGGCGTCGGCACCGGGGAGCTGTTTTTT
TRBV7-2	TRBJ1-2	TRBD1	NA	CASSFYRDRDYGYTF	TGTGCCAGCAGCTTCTACAGGGACAGGGACTATGGCTACACCTTC
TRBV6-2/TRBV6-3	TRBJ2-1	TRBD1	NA	CASSQTSGTGVYNEQFF	TGTGCCAGCAGTCAAACCTCGGGGACAGGGGTCTACAATGAGCAGTTCTTC
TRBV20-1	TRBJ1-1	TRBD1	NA	CSARTGAEAFF	TGCAGTGCTAGAACAGGGGCTGAAGCTTTCTTT
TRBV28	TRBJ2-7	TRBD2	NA	CASSSSGRAPYEQYF	TGTGCCAGCAGCTCTAGCGGGAGGGCCCCCTACGAGCAGTACTTC
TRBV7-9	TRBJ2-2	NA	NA	CASSAGTHFGELFF	TGTGCCAGCAGTGCCGGGACCCATTTCGGGGAGCTGTTTTTT
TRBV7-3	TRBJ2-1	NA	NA	CASSLERGLSYGQFF	TGTGCCAGCAGCTTAGAGAGGGGACTTAGCTATGGGCAGTTCTTC
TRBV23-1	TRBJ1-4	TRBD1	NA	CASSQSEGTEPATNEKLFF	TGCGCCAGCAGTCAATCGGAGGGGACAGAGCCTGCAACTAATGAAAAACTGTTTTTT
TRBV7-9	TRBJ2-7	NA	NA	CASSLVGYEQYF	TGTGCCAGCAGCTTAGTGGGCTACGAGCAGTACTTC
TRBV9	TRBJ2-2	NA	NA	CASSVVSGVGELFF	TGTGCCAGCAGCGTAGTATCGGGAGTCGGGGAGCTGTTTTTT
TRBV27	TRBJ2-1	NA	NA	CASSLSGVNEQFF	TGTGCCAGCAGTTTATCAGGGGTCAATGAGCAGTTCTTC
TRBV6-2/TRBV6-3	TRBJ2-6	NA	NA	CASSYRLHSGANVLTF	TGTGCCAGCAGTTACCGGTTACACTCTGGGGCCAACGTCCTGACTTTC
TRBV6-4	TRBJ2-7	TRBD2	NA	CASSLAAGYEQYF	TGTGCCAGCAGTCTAGCGGCTGGCTACGAGCAGTACTTC
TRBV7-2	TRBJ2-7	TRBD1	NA	CASSSGQGDYEQYF	TGTGCCAGCAGCTCGGGACAGGGAGACTACGAGCAGTACTTC
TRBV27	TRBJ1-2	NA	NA	CASANWDGDYGYTF	TGTGCCAGCGCTAATTGGGACGGCGACTATGGCTACACCTTC
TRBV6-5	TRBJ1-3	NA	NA	CASTLRVPGNTIYF	TGTGCCAGCACCCTGAGGGTGCCGGGAAACACCATATATTTT
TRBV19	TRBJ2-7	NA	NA	CASSVPGAYEQYF	TGTGCCAGTAGTGTGCCGGGAGCCTACGAGCAGTACTTC
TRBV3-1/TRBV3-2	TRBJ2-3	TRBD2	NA	CASSQEGGRGTDTQYF	TGTGCCAGCAGCCAAGAAGGCGGGAGAGGGACAGATACGCAGTATTTT
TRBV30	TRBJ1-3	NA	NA	CAWGGSGNTIYF	TGTGCCTGGGGGGGCTCTGGAAACACCATATATTTT
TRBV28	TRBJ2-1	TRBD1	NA	CASNAAGGVDEQFF	TGTGCCAGCAATGCGGCAGGGGGAGTCGATGAGCAGTTCTTC
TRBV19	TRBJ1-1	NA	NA	CASSTSGTTHLLAEAFF	TGTGCCAGTAGCACTTCCGGGACAACACACCTCCTTGCTGAAGCTTTCTTT
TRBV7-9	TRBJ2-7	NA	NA	CASSPEGRKGYYEQYF	TGTGCCAGCAGTCCAGAGGGACGCAAAGGCTACTACGAGCAGTACTTC
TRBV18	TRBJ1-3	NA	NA	CASSPGSGPGNTIYF	TGTGCCAGCTCACCGGGCTCCGGACCTGGAAACACCATATATTTT